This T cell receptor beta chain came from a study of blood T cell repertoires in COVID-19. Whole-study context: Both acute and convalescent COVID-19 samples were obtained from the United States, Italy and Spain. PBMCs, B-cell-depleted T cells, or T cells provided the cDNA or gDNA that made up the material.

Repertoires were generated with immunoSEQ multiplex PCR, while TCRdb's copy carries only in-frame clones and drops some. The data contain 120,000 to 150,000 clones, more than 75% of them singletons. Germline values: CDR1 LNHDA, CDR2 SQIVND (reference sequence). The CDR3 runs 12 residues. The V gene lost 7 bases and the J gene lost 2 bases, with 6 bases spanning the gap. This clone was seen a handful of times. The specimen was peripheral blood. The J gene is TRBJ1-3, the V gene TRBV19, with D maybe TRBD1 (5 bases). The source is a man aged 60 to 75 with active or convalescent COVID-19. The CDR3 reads CASTGAGNTIYF. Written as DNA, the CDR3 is TGTGCCAGTACGGGGGCTGGAAACACCATATATTTT.